The clone carrying this TCR beta chain was seen more than once but under ten times. This entry comes from a study of molecular identifiers for immune sequencing clone quantification. With listed TCR primers and previously described methods, bulk TCR libraries were prepared. Each CDR3 protein is one row after TCRdb ran MiXCR on the PCR reads. The sample carries approximately 680,000 distinct CDR3 sequences, over 25% recorded once. The sequenced sample consisted of naive CD8+ T cells from blood, with Jurkat cell RNA spiked in. The subset: FACS-sorted CD8+CD4-CCR7+CD45RA+ naive T cells. The TCR originated in a human donor in good health. Some libraries in this study had Jurkat cell RNA spiked in.

The CDR3, as DNA: TGTGCCAGCAGCCCCCCCATCCCCGGAGGCTATGGCTACACCTTC. Its translation: CASSPPIPGGYGYTF. V is TRBV5-8 and J is TRBJ1-2; D gene ambiguous. Germline V gene data show CDR1 as SGHTS and CDR2 as YDEGEE. The V and J ends lost 4 bases and 4 bases respectively, with 17 bases between them. This CDR3 region has 15 residues.